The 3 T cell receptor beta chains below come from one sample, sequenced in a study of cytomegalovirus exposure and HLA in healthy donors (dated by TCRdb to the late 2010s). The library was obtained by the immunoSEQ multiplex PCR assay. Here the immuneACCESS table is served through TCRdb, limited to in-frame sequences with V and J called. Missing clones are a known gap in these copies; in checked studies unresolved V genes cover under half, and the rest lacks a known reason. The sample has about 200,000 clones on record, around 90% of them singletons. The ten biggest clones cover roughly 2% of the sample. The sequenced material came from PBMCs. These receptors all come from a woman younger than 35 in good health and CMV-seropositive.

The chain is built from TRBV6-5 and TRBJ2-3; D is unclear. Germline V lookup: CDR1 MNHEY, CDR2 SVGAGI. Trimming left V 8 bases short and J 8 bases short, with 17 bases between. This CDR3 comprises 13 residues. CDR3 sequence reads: CASGLIGFGTQYF. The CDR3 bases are TGTGCCAGCGGGCTTATTGGTTTTGGTACGCAGTATTTT.

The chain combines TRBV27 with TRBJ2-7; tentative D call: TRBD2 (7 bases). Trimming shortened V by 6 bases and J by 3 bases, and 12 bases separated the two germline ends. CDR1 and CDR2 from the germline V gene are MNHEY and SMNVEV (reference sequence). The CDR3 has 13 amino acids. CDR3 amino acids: CASSGGGNYEQYF. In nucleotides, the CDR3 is TGTGCCAGCAGCGGCGGGGGCAACTACGAGCAGTACTTC.

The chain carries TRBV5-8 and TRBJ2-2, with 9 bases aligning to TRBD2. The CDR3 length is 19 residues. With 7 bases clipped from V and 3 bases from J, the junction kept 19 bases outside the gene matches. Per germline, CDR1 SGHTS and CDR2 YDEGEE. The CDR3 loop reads CASASKEASGKRYTGELFF. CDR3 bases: TGTGCCAGCGCTAGTAAGGAGGCTAGCGGGAAGCGGTACACCGGGGAGCTGTTTTTT.